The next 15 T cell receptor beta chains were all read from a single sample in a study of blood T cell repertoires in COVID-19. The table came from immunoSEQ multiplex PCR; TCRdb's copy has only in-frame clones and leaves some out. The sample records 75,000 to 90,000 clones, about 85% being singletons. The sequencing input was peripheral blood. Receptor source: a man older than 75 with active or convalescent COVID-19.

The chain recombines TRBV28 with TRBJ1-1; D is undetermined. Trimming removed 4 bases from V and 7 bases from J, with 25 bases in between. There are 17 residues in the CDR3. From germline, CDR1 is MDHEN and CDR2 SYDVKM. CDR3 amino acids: CASSYSRRTEGAGEAFF. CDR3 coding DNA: TGTGCCAGCAGTTACAGCCGGAGGACGGAGGGCGCGGGTGAAGCTTTCTTT. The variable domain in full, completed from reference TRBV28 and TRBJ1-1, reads DVKVTQSSRYLVKRTGEKVFLECVQDMDHENMFWYRQDPGLGLRLIYFSYDVKMKEKGDIPEGYSVSREKKERFSLILESASTNQTSMYLCASSYSRRTEGAGEAFFGQGTRLTVV.

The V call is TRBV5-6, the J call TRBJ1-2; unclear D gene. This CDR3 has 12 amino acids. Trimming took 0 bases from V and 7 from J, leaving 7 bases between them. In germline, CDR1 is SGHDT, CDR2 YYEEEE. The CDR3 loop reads CASSLVTGGYTF. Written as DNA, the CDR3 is TGTGCCAGCAGCTTGGTTACGGGTGGCTACACCTTC. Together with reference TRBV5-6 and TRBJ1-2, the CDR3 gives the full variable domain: DAGVTQSPTHLIKTRGQQVTLRCSPKSGHDTVSWYQQALGQGPQFIFQYYEEEERQRGNFPDRFSGHQFPNYSSELNVNALLLGDSALYLCASSLVTGGYTFGSGTRLTVV.

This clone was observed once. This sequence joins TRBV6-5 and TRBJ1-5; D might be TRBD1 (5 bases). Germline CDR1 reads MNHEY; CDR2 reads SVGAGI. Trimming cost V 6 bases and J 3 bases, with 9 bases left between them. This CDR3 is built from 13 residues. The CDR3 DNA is TGTGCCAGCAGACAGGAGACCAATCAGCCCCAGCATTTT. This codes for CASRQETNQPQHF.

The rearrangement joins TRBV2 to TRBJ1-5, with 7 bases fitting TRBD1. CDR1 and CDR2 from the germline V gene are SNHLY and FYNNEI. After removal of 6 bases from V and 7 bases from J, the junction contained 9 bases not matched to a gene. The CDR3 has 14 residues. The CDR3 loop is CASSIWGDRQPQHF. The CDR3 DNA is TGTGCCAGCAGCATCTGGGGGGACAGACAGCCCCAGCATTTT. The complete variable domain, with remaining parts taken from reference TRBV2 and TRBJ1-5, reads EPEVTQTPSHQVTQMGQEVILRCVPISNHLYFYWYRQILGQKVEFLVSFYNNEISEKSEIFDDQFSVERPDGSNFTLKIRSTKLEDSAMYFCASSIWGDRQPQHFGDGTRLSIL.

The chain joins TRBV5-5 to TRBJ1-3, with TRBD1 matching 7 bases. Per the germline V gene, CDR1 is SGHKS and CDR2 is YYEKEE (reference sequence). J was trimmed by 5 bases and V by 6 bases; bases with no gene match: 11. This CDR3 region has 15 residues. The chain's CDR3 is CASTQGPDRRNTIYF. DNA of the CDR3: TGTGCCAGCACCCAGGGACCGGACAGGCGAAACACCATATATTTT. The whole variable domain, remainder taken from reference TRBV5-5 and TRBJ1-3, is DAGVTQSPTHLIKTRGQQVTLRCSPISGHKSVSWYQQVLGQGPQFIFQYYEKEERGRGNFPDRFSARQFPNYSSELNVNALLLGDSALYLCASTQGPDRRNTIYFGEGSWLTVV.

The CDR3 nucleotides read TGCGCCAGCAGACTGGAGCCAGGGATTAATGAAAAACTGTTTTTT. Protein product: CASRLEPGINEKLFF. The V gene is TRBV5-1, the J gene TRBJ1-4; D is possibly TRBD1 (5 bases). CDR1 is SGHRS, CDR2 YFSETQ, per germline. The CDR3 has 15 residues. Trimming stripped 5 bases from V and 4 bases from J, with 15 bases between.

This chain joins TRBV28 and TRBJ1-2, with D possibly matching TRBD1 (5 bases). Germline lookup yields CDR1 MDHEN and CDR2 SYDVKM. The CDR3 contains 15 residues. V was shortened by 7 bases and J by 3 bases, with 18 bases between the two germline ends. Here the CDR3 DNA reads TGTGCCAGCATCCGCGGAGAAGGGGCGCACTATGGCTACACCTTC. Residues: CASIRGEGAHYGYTF.

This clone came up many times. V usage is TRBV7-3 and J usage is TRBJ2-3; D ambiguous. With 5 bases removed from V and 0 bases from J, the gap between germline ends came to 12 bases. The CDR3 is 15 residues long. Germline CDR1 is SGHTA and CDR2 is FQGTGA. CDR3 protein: CASSMGRYSTDTQYF. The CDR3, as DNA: TGTGCCAGCAGCATGGGCCGATACAGCACAGATACGCAGTATTTT.

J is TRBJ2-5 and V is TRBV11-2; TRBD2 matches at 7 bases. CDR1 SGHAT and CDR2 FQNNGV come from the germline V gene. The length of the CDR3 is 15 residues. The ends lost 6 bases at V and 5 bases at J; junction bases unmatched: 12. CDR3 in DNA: TGTGCCAGCAGGCTTGGGGGGGGTTTGCCGGAGACCCAGTACTTC. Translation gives CASRLGGGLPETQYF.

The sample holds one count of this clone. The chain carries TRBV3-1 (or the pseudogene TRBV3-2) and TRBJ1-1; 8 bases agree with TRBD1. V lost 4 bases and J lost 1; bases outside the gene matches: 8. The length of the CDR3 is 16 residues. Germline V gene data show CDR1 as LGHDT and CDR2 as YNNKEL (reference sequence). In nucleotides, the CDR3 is TGTGCCAGCAGCCCCCAGGGGGCGCGATGGAACACTGAAGCTTTCTTT. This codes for CASSPQGARWNTEAFF.

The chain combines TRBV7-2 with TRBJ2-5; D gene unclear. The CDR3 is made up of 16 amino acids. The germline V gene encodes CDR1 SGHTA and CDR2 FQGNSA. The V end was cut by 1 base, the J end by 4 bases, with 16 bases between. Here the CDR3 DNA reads TGTGCCAGCAGCTTAGGGTATTTGGTTGCGCGAGAGACCCAGTACTTC. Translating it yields CASSLGYLVARETQYF.

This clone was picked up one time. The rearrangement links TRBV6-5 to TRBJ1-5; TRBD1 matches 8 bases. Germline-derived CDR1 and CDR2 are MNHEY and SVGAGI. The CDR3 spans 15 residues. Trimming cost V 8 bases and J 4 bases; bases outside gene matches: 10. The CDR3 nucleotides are TGTGCCAGCTACCTAGACAGGGGAAGAAATCAGCCCCAGCATTTT. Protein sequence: CASYLDRGRNQPQHF.

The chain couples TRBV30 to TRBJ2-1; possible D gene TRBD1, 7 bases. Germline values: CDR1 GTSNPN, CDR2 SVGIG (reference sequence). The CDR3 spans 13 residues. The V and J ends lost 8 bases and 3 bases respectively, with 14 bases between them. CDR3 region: CAADRDFYNEQFF. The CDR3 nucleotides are TGTGCCGCTGACAGGGACTTCTACAATGAGCAGTTCTTC. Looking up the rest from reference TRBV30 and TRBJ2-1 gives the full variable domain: SQTIHQWPATLVQPVGSPLSLECTVEGTSNPNLYWYRQAAGRGLQLLFYSVGIGQISSEVPQNLSASRPQDRQFILSSKKLLLSDSGFYLCAADRDFYNEQFFGPGTRLTVL.

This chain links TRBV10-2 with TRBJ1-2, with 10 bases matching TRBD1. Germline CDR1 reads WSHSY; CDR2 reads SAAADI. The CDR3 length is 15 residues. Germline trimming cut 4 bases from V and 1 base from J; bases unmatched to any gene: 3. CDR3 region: CASSVGQGGNYGYTF. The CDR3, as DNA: TGCGCCAGCAGTGTTGGACAGGGGGGTAACTATGGCTACACCTTC.

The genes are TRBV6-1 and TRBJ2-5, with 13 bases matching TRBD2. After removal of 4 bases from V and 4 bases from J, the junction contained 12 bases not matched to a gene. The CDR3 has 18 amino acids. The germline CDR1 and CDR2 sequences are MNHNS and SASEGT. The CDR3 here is CASSATLAGGGGGETQYF. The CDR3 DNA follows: TGTGCCAGCAGTGCCACACTAGCGGGAGGGGGGGGAGGAGAGACCCAGTACTTC.